This TCR beta chain stems from a study of cytomegalovirus exposure and HLA in healthy donors (dated by TCRdb to about 2017). Looking at the study overall: According to a later analysis, one platform produced both the 120 validation repertoires and the 670 or so repertoires of the first cohort. The study aimed to test whether cataloging public T cell receptors could reveal signatures of past pathogen exposure. To predict cytomegalovirus infection status, the study combined high-throughput TCR immunosequencing, statistical association of individual TCRs with disease status, and machine learning. A separate validation cohort of some 130 different subjects was used in addition to the roughly 700-subject first cohort.

Reading the germline V gene gives CDR1 SNHLY and CDR2 FYNNEI. V loses 4 bases, J loses 1 base, and the germline ends lie 13 bases apart. Inclusive of the bounding cysteine and phenylalanine, the CDR3 is 15 residues long. Here the CDR3 DNA is all that survives: 45 bases in frame from base 1. Separate from the approximately 690-subject first cohort, the validation cohort of 95 to 150 subjects was the group to which the donors belonged. Study-wide findings and limitations: Most TCR sequences were observed very rarely across donors, whereas some public TCRs were present in many individuals. Of the cluster scores, 90% to 95% were above 0 in a later analysis, which found that TCRs clustered in the first cohort also tended to co-occur in the 130 or so validation repertoires. According to the authors, the approach could potentially be generalized to other disease states and immunological phenotypes. The classifier was reported to diagnose cytomegalovirus status with high specificity and sensitivity in both the original cohort and the validation cohort. A later analysis lacked HLA typing for the validation cohort, so it scored co-occurrence in that cohort across all 120 repertoires. In the study, approximately 150 TCR beta chains were listed as associated with cytomegalovirus. A few of the identified cytomegalovirus-associated TCR beta chains were confirmed in vitro to be specific for cytomegalovirus antigens.

Receptors were amplified or captured by the immunoSEQ multiplex PCR assay. The authors' analysis ran thus. To diagnose cytomegalovirus status from the catalog of TCR beta chain sequences, a statistical classification framework was built. TCRdb limited this immuneACCESS table to in-frame rearrangements with V and J called. A share of clones is missing; checked studies link under half to unresolved V genes, and the rest is unexplained. The V and J calls and clone size were taken over from that table, and D and trimming were inferred from the DNA. Recorded for this sample are around 150,000 clones; about 90% of them occurred a single time. Of the sample, roughly 3% falls within the top ten clones. Comment on this clone: Its antigen has not been determined. Base qualities are not provided; no much larger clone lies one nucleotide away.

What was sequenced was PBMCs. Recombination joined TRBV2 with TRBJ1-2; tentative D gene TRBD1, with 6 bases matching. This clonotype was sampled from a woman aged 18-29 years in good health and CMV-seropositive. The sequence in DNA is TGTGCCAGCAGTGTAATCCAGGGGAGTAACTATGGCTACACCTTC. Translated, it gives CASSVIQGSNYGYTF.